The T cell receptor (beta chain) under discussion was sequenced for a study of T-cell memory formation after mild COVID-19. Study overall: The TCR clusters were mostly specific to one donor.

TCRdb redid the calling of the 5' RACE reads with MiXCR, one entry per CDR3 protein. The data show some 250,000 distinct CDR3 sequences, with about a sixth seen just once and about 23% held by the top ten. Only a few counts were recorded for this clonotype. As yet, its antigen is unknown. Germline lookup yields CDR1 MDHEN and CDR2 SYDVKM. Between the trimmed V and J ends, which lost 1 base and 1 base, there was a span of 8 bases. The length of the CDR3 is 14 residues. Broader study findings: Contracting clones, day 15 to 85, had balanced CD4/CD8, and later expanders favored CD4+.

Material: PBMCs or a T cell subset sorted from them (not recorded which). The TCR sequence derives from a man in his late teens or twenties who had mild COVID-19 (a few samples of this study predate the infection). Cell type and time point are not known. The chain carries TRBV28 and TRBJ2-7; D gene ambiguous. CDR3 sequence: CASSLYSGSYEQYF. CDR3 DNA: TGTGCCAGCAGTTTATACAGTGGTTCCTACGAGCAGTACTTC.